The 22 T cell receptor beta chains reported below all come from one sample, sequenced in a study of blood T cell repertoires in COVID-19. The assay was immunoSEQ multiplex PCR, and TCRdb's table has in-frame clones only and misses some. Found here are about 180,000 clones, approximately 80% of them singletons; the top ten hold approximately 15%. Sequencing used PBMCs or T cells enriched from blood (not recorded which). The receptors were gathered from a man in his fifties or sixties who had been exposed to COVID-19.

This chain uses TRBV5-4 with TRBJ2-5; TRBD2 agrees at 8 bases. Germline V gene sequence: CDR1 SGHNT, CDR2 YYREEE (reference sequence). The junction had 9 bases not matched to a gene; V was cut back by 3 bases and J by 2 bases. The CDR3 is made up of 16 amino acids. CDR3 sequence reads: CASSSIAVAGQETQYF. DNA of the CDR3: TGTGCCAGCAGCTCAATCGCGGTAGCGGGACAAGAGACCCAGTACTTC.

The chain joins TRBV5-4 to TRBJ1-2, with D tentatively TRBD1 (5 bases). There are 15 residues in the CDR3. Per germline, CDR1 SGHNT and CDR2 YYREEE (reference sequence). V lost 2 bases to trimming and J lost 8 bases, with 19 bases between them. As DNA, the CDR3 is TGTGCCAGCAGCTTAGTAAGGGGAGGCACGCGAGGCTACACCTTC. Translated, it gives CASSLVRGGTRGYTF.

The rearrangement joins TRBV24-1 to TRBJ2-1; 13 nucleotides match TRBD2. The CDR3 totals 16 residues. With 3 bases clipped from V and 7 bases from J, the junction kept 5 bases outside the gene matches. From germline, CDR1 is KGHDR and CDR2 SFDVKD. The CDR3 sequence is CATSDQLAGGGNEQFF. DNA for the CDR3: TGTGCCACCAGTGATCAACTAGCGGGAGGGGGAAATGAGCAGTTCTTC.

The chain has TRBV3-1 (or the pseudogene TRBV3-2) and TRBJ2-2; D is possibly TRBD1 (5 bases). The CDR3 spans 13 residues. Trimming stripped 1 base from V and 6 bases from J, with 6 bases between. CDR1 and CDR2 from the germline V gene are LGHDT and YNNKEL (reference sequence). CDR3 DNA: TGTGCCAGCAGCCAAGTCAGGGCCGGGGAGCTGTTTTTT. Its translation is CASSQVRAGELFF.

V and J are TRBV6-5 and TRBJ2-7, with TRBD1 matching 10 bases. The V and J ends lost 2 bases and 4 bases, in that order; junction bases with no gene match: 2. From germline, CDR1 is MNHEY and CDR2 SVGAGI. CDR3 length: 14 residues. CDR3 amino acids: CASSYGDRGYEQYF. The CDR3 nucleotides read TGTGCCAGCAGTTACGGGGACAGGGGTTACGAGCAGTACTTC.

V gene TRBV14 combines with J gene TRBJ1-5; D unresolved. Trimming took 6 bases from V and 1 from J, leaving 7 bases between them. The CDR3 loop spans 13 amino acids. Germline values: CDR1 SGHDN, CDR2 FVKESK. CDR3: CASSPESNQPQHF. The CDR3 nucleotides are TGTGCCAGCAGTCCTGAGAGCAATCAGCCCCAGCATTTT.

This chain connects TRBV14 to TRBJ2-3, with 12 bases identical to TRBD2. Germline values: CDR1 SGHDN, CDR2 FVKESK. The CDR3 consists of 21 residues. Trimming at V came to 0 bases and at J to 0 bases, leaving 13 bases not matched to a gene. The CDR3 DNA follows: TGTGCCAGCAGCCAAGATAGGACTAGCGGGATTTCCCGTATGAGCACAGATACGCAGTATTTT. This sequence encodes CASSQDRTSGISRMSTDTQYF.

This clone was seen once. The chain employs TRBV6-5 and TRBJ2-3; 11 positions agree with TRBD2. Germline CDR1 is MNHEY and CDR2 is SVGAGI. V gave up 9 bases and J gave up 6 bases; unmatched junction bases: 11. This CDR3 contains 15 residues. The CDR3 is CASILSGRAGDTQYF. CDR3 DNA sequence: TGTGCCAGTATCCTTAGCGGGAGGGCGGGGGATACGCAGTATTTT.

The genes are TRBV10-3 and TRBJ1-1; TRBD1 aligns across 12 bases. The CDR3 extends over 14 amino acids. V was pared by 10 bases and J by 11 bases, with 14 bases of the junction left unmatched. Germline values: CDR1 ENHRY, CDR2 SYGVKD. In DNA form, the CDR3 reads TGTGCCACACAGGCGACGGGACAGGGGGCGCGTGCTTTCTTT. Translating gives CATQATGQGARAFF.

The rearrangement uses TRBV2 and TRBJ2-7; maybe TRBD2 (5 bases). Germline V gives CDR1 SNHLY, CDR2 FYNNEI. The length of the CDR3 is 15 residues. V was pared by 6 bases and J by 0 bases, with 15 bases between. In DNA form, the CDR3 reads TGTGCCAGCAGCCGCCCGACGGGGAGCTCCTACGAGCAGTACTTC. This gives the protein CASSRPTGSSYEQYF. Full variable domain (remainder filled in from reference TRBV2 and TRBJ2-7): EPEVTQTPSHQVTQMGQEVILRCVPISNHLYFYWYRQILGQKVEFLVSFYNNEISEKSEIFDDQFSVERPDGSNFTLKIRSTKLEDSAMYFCASSRPTGSSYEQYFGPGTRLTVT.

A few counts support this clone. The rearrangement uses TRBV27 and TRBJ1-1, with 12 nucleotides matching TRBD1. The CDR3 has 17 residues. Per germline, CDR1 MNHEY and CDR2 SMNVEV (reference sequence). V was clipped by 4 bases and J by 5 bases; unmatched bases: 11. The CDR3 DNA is TGTGCCAGCAGTTACCGGGACAGGGGGCGGCAGGTTACTGAAGCTTTCTTT. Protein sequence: CASSYRDRGRQVTEAFF.

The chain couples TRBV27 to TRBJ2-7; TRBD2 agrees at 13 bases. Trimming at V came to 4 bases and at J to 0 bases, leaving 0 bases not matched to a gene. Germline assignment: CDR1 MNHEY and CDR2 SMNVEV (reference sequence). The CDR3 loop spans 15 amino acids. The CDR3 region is CASSWTSGSSYEQYF. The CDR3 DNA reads TGTGCCAGCAGTTGGACTAGCGGGAGCTCCTACGAGCAGTACTTC.

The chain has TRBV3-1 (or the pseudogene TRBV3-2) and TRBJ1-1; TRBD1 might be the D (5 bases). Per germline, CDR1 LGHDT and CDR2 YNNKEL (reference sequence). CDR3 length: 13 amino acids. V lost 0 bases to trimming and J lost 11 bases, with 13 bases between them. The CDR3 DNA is TGTGCCAGCAGCCAAGATCGCGGGGGGACGGCTTTCTTT. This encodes CASSQDRGGTAFF.

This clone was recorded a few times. The CDR3 DNA reads as TGTGCCAGCAGCCAGCGGGAGAGGGGTGCCGGGGAGCTGTTTTTT. It codes for CASSQRERGAGELFF. This chain joins TRBV6-5 and TRBJ2-2; the match to TRBD2 covers 8 bases. Unmatched junction bases numbered 9, after V lost 6 bases and J lost 6 bases. Looked up from germline, CDR1 is MNHEY and CDR2 is SVGAGI. CDR3 length equals 15 residues.

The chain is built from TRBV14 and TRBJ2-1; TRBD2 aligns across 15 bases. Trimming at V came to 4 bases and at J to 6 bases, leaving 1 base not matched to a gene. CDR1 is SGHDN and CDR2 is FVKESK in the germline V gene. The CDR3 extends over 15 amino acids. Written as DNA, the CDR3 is TGTGCCAGCAGCCTGGGACTAGCGGGAGGCAATGAGCAGTTCTTC. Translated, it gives CASSLGLAGGNEQFF.

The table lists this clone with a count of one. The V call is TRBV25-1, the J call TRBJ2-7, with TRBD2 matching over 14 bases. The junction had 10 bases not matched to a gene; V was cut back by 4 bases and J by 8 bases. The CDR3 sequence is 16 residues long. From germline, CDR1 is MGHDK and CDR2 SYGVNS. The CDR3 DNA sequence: TGTGCCAGCAGTGTCGCTGGCGGGACTAGCGGGGGTAAGCAGTACTTC. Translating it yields CASSVAGGTSGGKQYF.

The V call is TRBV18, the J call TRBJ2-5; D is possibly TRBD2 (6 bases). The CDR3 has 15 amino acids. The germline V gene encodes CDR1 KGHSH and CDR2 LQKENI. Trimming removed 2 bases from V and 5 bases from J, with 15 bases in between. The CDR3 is CASSPDTGVWETQYF. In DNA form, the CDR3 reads TGTGCCAGCTCACCAGATACGGGAGTATGGGAGACCCAGTACTTC.

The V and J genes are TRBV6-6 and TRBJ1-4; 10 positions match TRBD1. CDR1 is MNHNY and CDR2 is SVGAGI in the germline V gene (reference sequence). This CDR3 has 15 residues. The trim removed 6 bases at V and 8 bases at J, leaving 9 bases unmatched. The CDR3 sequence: CASSPDRGQVEKLFF. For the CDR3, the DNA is TGTGCCAGCAGCCCCGACAGGGGGCAAGTAGAAAAACTGTTTTTT.

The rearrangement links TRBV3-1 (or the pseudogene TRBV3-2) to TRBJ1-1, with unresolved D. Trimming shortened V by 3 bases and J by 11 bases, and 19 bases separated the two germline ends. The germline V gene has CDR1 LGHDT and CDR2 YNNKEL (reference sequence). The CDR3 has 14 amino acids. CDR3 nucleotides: TGTGCCAGCAGCCACGAGGGCACCTCCTGGCGGGCTTTCTTT. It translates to CASSHEGTSWRAFF.

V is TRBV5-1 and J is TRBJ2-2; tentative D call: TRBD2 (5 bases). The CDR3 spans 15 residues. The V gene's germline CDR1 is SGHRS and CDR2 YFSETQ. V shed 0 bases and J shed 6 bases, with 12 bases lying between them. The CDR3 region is CASSLAQRSAGELFF. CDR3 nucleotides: TGCGCCAGCAGCTTGGCCCAGCGGAGTGCCGGGGAGCTGTTTTTT.

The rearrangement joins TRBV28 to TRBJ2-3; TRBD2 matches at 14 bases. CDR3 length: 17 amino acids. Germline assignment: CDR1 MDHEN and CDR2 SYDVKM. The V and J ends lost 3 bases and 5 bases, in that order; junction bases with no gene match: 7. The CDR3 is CASSFPGLAGGRDTQYF. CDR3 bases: TGTGCCAGCAGTTTCCCTGGACTAGCGGGAGGAAGAGATACGCAGTATTTT.

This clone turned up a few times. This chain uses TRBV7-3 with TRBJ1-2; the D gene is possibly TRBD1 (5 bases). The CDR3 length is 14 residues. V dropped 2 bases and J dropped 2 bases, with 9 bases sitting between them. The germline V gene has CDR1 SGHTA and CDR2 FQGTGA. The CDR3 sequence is CASSLGGGNYGYTF. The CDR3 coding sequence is TGTGCCAGCAGCTTAGGCGGGGGGAACTATGGCTACACCTTC.